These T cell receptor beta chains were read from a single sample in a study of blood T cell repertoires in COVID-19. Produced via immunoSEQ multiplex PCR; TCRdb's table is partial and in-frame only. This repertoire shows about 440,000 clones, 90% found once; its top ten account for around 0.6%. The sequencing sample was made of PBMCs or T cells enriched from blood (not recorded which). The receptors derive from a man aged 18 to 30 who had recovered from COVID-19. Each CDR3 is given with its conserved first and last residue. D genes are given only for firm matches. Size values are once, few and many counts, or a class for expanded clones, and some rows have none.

TGCAGCTTCCAGGGGACTAGCGGGAGGTTAGAGACCCAGTACTTC	CSFQGTSGRLETQYF	NA	TRBD2	TRBV29-1	TRBJ2-5
TGTGCCAGCAGCCCACTTCAGGGTATCCGCACTGAAGCTTTCTTT	CASSPLQGIRTEAFF	NA	NA	TRBV9	TRBJ1-1
TGTGCCAGCTCATCACAGGGACACTTCGGAAACACCATATATTTT	CASSSQGHFGNTIYF	NA	NA	TRBV18	TRBJ1-3
TGTGCCAGCAGTTACGGCGGAGGGCTGAATCAGCCCCAGCATTTT	CASSYGGGLNQPQHF	NA	NA	TRBV6-6	TRBJ1-5
TGTGCCAGCAGCTTGGGACAGAACTATGGCTACACCTTC	CASSLGQNYGYTF	few	NA	TRBV5-6	TRBJ1-2
TGTGCCAGCAGCTTAGTACAGGGAATAAATGAGCAGTTCTTC	CASSLVQGINEQFF	NA	NA	TRBV7-6	TRBJ2-1
TGTGCCAGCTCACCCCGGAGGGACTACGAGCAGTACTTC	CASSPRRDYEQYF	NA	NA	TRBV18	TRBJ2-7
TGTGCCAGCAGCTTAGAGACAGGGTTTAATTCACCCCTCCACTTT	CASSLETGFNSPLHF	NA	TRBD1	TRBV14	TRBJ1-6
TGTGCCAGCAGCCAAGATCTGAGTCAAGAGACCCAGTACTTC	CASSQDLSQETQYF	NA	NA	TRBV3-1/TRBV3-2	TRBJ2-5
TGTGCCAGCAGCCATGGGACTAGCGGGCACCAAGAGACCCAGTACTTC	CASSHGTSGHQETQYF	once	TRBD2	TRBV9	TRBJ2-5
TGTGCCAGCCTTAGACAGGGTTGGAACACTGAAGCTTTCTTT	CASLRQGWNTEAFF	NA	TRBD1	TRBV6-5	TRBJ1-1